What follows are 8 T cell receptor beta chains derived from one specimen sequenced in a study of blood T cell repertoires in COVID-19. Repertoires were generated with immunoSEQ multiplex PCR, while TCRdb's copy carries only in-frame clones and drops some. The data contain about 200,000 clones, approximately 80% of them seen just once; the ten biggest clones take up around 30%. Sequences were obtained from peripheral blood. The receptors derive from a man aged 40-49 years with acute or convalescent COVID-19.

This clone was observed a handful of times. This chain's CDR3 is CASSPTGAGGRETQYF. The CDR3 coding sequence is TGTGCCAGCAGCCCTACGGGAGCAGGGGGACGGGAGACCCAGTACTTC. The rearrangement links TRBV7-9 to TRBJ2-5, with D perhaps TRBD1 (7 bases). The V end was cut by 5 bases, the J end by 5 bases, with 21 bases between. The CDR3 sequence is 16 residues long. Germline V lookup: CDR1 SEHNR, CDR2 FQNEAQ (reference sequence).

The genes are TRBV5-4 and TRBJ1-2; 7 bases agree with TRBD1. V dropped 3 bases and J dropped 5; count of bases not matched to a gene: 7. This CDR3 comprises 14 residues. CDR1 SGHNT and CDR2 YYREEE come from the germline V gene (reference sequence). This CDR3 is CASSSQGVWYGYTF. CDR3 coding DNA: TGTGCCAGCAGCTCGCAGGGGGTCTGGTATGGCTACACCTTC.

This clone was found a few times. The chain carries TRBV7-9 and TRBJ2-5, with 7 bases lining up with TRBD2. The CDR3 extends over 12 amino acids. V was pared by 5 bases and J by 5 bases, with 2 bases of the junction left unmatched. Germline lookup yields CDR1 SEHNR and CDR2 FQNEAQ (reference sequence). The CDR3 sequence is CASSARGETQYF. The CDR3 coding sequence is TGTGCCAGCAGCGCGCGGGGGGAGACCCAGTACTTC. Full variable domain (remainder filled in from reference TRBV7-9 and TRBJ2-5): DTGVSQNPRHKITKRGQNVTFRCDPISEHNRLYWYRQTLGQGPEFLTYFQNEAQLEKSRLLSDRFSAERPKGSFSTLEIQRTEQGDSAMYLCASSARGETQYFGPGTRLLVL.

The V call is TRBV30, the J call TRBJ2-3, with 7 bases lining up with TRBD1. V was clipped by 5 bases and J by 0 bases; unmatched bases: 14. The CDR3 has 17 residues. Germline CDR1 GTSNPN, CDR2 SVGIG (reference sequence). For the CDR3, the DNA is TGTGCCTGGGGGCTGGGGGACAGCTTCACTAGCACAGATACGCAGTATTTT. Protein product: CAWGLGDSFTSTDTQYF. The full variable domain, in which reference TRBV30 and TRBJ2-3 provide the parts outside the CDR3, is SQTIHQWPATLVQPVGSPLSLECTVEGTSNPNLYWYRQAAGRGLQLLFYSVGIGQISSEVPQNLSASRPQDRQFILSSKKLLLSDSGFYLCAWGLGDSFTSTDTQYFGPGTRLTVL.

To note about this clone: One junction end does not reproduce the germline sequence, and a read error may be involved. The chain uses TRBV3-1 (or the pseudogene TRBV3-2) and TRBJ2-5, with D maybe TRBD2 (5 bases). Germline V gene lookup returns CDR1 LGHDT and CDR2 YNNKEL (reference sequence). The CDR3 is 17 amino acids. CDR3 nucleotides: TGTGCCAGCAGCCAAGGACGTTTGTGGGCGGGCTCCCAAAGGATGGACTTC. Translated, it gives CASSQGRLWAGSQRMDF.

The CDR3 spells CASSLVGGYNEQFF. The CDR3 DNA reads as TGTGCCAGCAGCCTGGTGGGGGGCTACAATGAGCAGTTCTTC. The chain links TRBV5-6 to TRBJ2-1, with D possibly TRBD2 on 6 matching bases. The CDR3 spans 14 residues. V shed 4 bases and J shed 3 bases, with 11 bases lying between them. Germline CDR1 is SGHDT and CDR2 is YYEEEE.

There are a few counts of this clone. This rearrangement joins TRBV19 to TRBJ1-2; D is undetermined. CDR1 is LNHDA and CDR2 is SQIVND in the germline V gene (reference sequence). The CDR3 contains 15 residues. V was cut by 5 bases and J by 4 bases, with 17 bases left in between. CDR3 sequence: CASSPSRRGVYGYTF. The CDR3 DNA sequence: TGTGCCAGTAGTCCAAGCCGCAGAGGCGTCTATGGCTACACCTTC.

This rearrangement joins TRBV20-1 to TRBJ2-1, with TRBD2 as a possible D gene (5 bases). The germline V gene encodes CDR1 DFQATT and CDR2 SNEGSKA (reference sequence). The germline V and J ends were trimmed by 3 bases and 4 bases, with 22 bases remaining between them. The CDR3 is 17 amino acids. The CDR3 DNA reads as TGCAGTGCTAGTCATTTGAGGATCAGCGGAAAATACAATGAGCAGTTCTTC. It specifies CSASHLRISGKYNEQFF.